The 6 T cell receptor beta chains below were found in one sample sequenced in a study of blood T cells in healthy people across ages (dated by TCRdb to between 2015 and 2017). Library method: 5' RACE. TCRdb lists the instrument as Illumina HiSeq 2500. A second PCR of roughly 6 to 11 cycles was performed with a sample-barcoded 5' primer and a J-beta primer mix. Starting from the raw public reads, TCRdb applied fastp trimming at Q25, assembled clones with MiXCR and retained in-frame beta chains. Rows with a matching CDR3 protein are joined into one entry that keeps the most common DNA and genes. The sample profile shows roughly 640,000 distinct CDR3 sequences; around 31% of them were found once. The leading ten clones occupy approximately 14% of the sample. The sequenced material came from blood. These receptors were collected from a woman over 75 in good health.

This clonotype showed up just a few times. This may be a read error: a much more frequent sequence differs by one nucleotide. The rearrangement joins TRBV20-1 to TRBJ1-4; perhaps TRBD1 as D (6 bases). The CDR3 contains 13 residues. Germline V gene lookup returns CDR1 DFQATT and CDR2 SNEGSKA (reference sequence). CDR3 sequence: CSAAGQINEKRFF. Here the CDR3 DNA reads TGCAGTGCCGCGGGACAAATTAATGAAAAACGGTTTTTT.

The CDR3: CASSPWTGGDYGYTF. CDR3 DNA sequence: TGCGCCAGCAGCCCCTGGACAGGGGGGGACTATGGCTACACCTTC. This chain links TRBV5-1 with TRBJ1-2; 10 bases are shared with TRBD1. V dropped 4 bases and J dropped 3; count of bases not matched to a gene: 6. In germline, CDR1 is SGHRS, CDR2 YFSETQ. The CDR3 consists of 15 residues.

This clonotype was found once. The rearrangement uses TRBV20-1 and TRBJ2-5, with D uncertain. CDR1 and CDR2 (germline): DFQATT, SNEGSKA (reference sequence). The V end lost 0 bases, the J end lost 3 bases, and 14 bases lay between the germline ends. The CDR3 length is 15 residues. The CDR3 protein is CSAREGIAQKETQYF. DNA of the CDR3: TGCAGTGCTAGAGAAGGCATAGCACAAAAAGAGACCCAGTACTTC.

This clonotype was seen repeatedly, ten times or more. This rearrangement joins TRBV5-1 to TRBJ2-1; the D gene is possibly TRBD1 (5 bases). Germline V gives CDR1 SGHRS, CDR2 YFSETQ. The length of the CDR3 is 16 residues. The V gene lost 4 bases and the J gene lost 6 bases, with 20 bases spanning the gap. The CDR3: CASSPPRQTLGNEQFF. The CDR3 DNA reads TGCGCCAGCAGCCCCCCCCGACAGACCCTTGGCAATGAGCAGTTCTTC.

The genes are TRBV2 and TRBJ2-1; D is ambiguous. Trimming took off 5 bases at V and 5 bases at J, with 10 bases between the two ends. There are 13 residues in the CDR3. In germline, CDR1 is SNHLY, CDR2 FYNNEI. The CDR3 loop is CASSSNMDNEQFF. Written as DNA, the CDR3 is TGTGCCAGCAGTTCAAACATGGACAATGAGCAGTTCTTC. Looking up the rest from reference TRBV2 and TRBJ2-1 gives the full variable domain: EPEVTQTPSHQVTQMGQEVILRCVPISNHLYFYWYRQILGQKVEFLVSFYNNEISEKSEIFDDQFSVERPDGSNFTLKIRSTKLEDSAMYFCASSSNMDNEQFFGPGTRLTVL.

Many counts were recorded for this clonotype. The chain recombines TRBV6-1 with TRBJ1-5; D is uncertain. Trimming took 7 bases from V and 1 from J, leaving 11 bases between them. This CDR3 spans 14 amino acids. The germline CDR1 and CDR2 sequences are MNHNS and SASEGT. CDR3 amino acids: CASMHRGSNQPQHF. CDR3 bases: TGTGCCAGCATGCACCGGGGAAGCAATCAGCCCCAGCATTTT.